This passage covers 26 T cell receptor beta chains from one sample sequenced in a study of cytomegalovirus exposure and HLA in healthy donors (dated by TCRdb to 2015 to 2018). Libraries were constructed by the immunoSEQ multiplex PCR assay. A mixture of 60 forward primers for TCR Vbeta segments and 13 reverse primers for TCR Jbeta segments was used in the multiplex PCR. TCRdb obtained this table from immuneACCESS and retained in-frame rearrangements with V and J assigned. These tables miss some clones; where compared with another copy, unresolved V genes account for less than half of the shortfall, and the remainder is unexplained. The sample includes about 160,000 clones, with roughly 79% observed a single time. The ten most abundant clones make up over 0.95% of the sample. Material: PBMCs. The receptors were gathered from a woman in her 50s in good health and CMV-seropositive.

This clone occurred once. This chain joins TRBV19 and TRBJ2-3, with 7 bases identical to TRBD2. The CDR3 has 15 residues. The J segment lost 3 bases and the V segment lost 7 bases, leaving 10 bases of the junction unmatched. The germline V gene encodes CDR1 LNHDA and CDR2 SQIVND (reference sequence). CDR3 sequence: CASMPPGGVTDTQYF. CDR3 nucleotide sequence: TGTGCCAGTATGCCCCCGGGAGGTGTAACAGATACGCAGTATTTT.

V usage is TRBV7-2 and J usage is TRBJ1-5; TRBD1 agrees at 8 bases. Trimming cost V 1 base and J 0 bases; bases outside gene matches: 2. This CDR3 is built from 16 residues. Germline V gene data show CDR1 as SGHTA and CDR2 as FQGNSA. Here the CDR3 DNA reads TGTGCCAGCAGCTTAGGACAGGGGTTTAGCAATCAGCCCCAGCATTTT. It yields the protein CASSLGQGFSNQPQHF.

Details on this clone: Different DNA sequences within this sample yield the same CDR3. The chain couples TRBV7-2 to TRBJ1-5; D unclear. This CDR3 contains 13 residues. V was shortened by 4 bases and J by 4 bases, with 8 bases between the two germline ends. The V gene's germline CDR1 is SGHTA and CDR2 FQGNSA. The CDR3 spells CASSSEQNQPQHF. In DNA form, the CDR3 reads TGTGCCAGCAGCTCAGAACAGAATCAGCCCCAGCATTTT.

V and J are TRBV29-1 and TRBJ1-1; 7 nucleotides agree with TRBD1. The CDR3 runs to 13 residues. Looked up from germline, CDR1 is SQVTM and CDR2 is ANQGSEA. The trim removed 7 bases at V and 3 bases at J, leaving 8 bases unmatched. For the CDR3, the DNA is TGCAGCGGGGACAGACCGGGAGACACTGAAGCTTTCTTT. Protein product: CSGDRPGDTEAFF.

V gene TRBV6-1 combines with J gene TRBJ2-7, with TRBD2 matching over 11 bases. The germline V gene has CDR1 MNHNS and CDR2 SASEGT. Trimming removed 7 bases from V and 0 bases from J; junction bases left unmatched: 5. This CDR3 is 15 amino acids long. The CDR3 sequence is CASITLAGASYEQYF. CDR3 sequence (DNA): TGTGCCAGCATTACACTAGCGGGAGCCTCCTACGAGCAGTACTTC.

This clone was detected only once. The chain couples TRBV7-2 to TRBJ1-5; 7 bases are shared with TRBD1. The J segment lost 5 bases and the V segment lost 0 bases, leaving 7 bases of the junction unmatched. Germline assignment: CDR1 SGHTA and CDR2 FQGNSA. The CDR3 spans 16 residues. CDR3 DNA sequence: TGTGCCAGCAGCTTAGCGGCAGGGGGGAACTATCAGCCCCAGCATTTT. This encodes CASSLAAGGNYQPQHF.

The V gene is TRBV15, the J gene TRBJ2-1; the D gene is possibly TRBD1 (6 bases). The germline V gene has CDR1 LNHNV and CDR2 YYDKDF (reference sequence). V was pared by 1 base and J by 3 bases, with 10 bases between. The CDR3 has 15 amino acids. The CDR3 bases are TGTGCCACCAGCAGAGGAGGGGGTAGCTACAATGAGCAGTTCTTC. This gives the protein CATSRGGGSYNEQFF.

This clone was observed a single time. This chain links TRBV5-1 with TRBJ2-7; D may be TRBD1 (5 bases). Germline values: CDR1 SGHRS, CDR2 YFSETQ. The CDR3 is made up of 15 amino acids. V shed 2 bases and J shed 0 bases, with 12 bases lying between them. CDR3 in DNA: TGCGCCAGCAGCTTCATGGCAGGGTTCTCCTACGAGCAGTACTTC. It specifies CASSFMAGFSYEQYF.

The count of this clone is one. The rearrangement joins TRBV28 to TRBJ1-2, with D possibly being TRBD1 (6 bases). Per germline, CDR1 MDHEN and CDR2 SYDVKM. The CDR3 covers 12 residues. Deletions cut 5 bases from V and 6 bases from J, with 10 bases between. CDR3 DNA: TGTGCCAGCAGTCAGAACAGGGATGGCTACACCTTC. Amino acids: CASSQNRDGYTF.

J is TRBJ1-1 and V is TRBV6-6; the match to TRBD1 covers 8 bases. The CDR3 totals 16 residues. Per the germline V gene, CDR1 is MNHNY and CDR2 is SVGAGI (reference sequence). Trimming cost V 4 bases and J 1 base; bases outside gene matches: 8. The CDR3 loop reads CASSWPPGTGNTEAFF. The CDR3 DNA sequence: TGTGCCAGCAGTTGGCCACCTGGGACAGGGAACACTGAAGCTTTCTTT.

The V call is TRBV2, the J call TRBJ2-5; 10 bases fit TRBD2. J lost 5 bases, V lost 7 bases, and 7 bases had no gene match. CDR1 is SNHLY and CDR2 is FYNNEI in the germline V gene. The length of the CDR3 is 14 residues. The CDR3 spells CASNKREGSETQYF. The DNA of the CDR3 is TGTGCCAGCAACAAGCGGGAGGGGTCGGAGACCCAGTACTTC.

V gene TRBV2 combines with J gene TRBJ2-2; D possibly corresponds to TRBD1 (5 bases). With 6 bases removed from V and 0 bases from J, the gap between germline ends came to 11 bases. The CDR3 contains 15 residues. CDR1 is SNHLY, CDR2 FYNNEI, per germline. CDR3 sequence: CASRAGHSNTGELFF. The DNA of the CDR3 is TGTGCCAGCAGAGCCGGACACTCGAACACCGGGGAGCTGTTTTTT. Full variable domain (remainder filled in from reference TRBV2 and TRBJ2-2): EPEVTQTPSHQVTQMGQEVILRCVPISNHLYFYWYRQILGQKVEFLVSFYNNEISEKSEIFDDQFSVERPDGSNFTLKIRSTKLEDSAMYFCASRAGHSNTGELFFGEGSRLTVL.

V is TRBV29-1 and J is TRBJ1-4, with D perhaps TRBD1 (6 bases). From germline, CDR1 is SQVTM and CDR2 ANQGSEA. This CDR3 region has 12 residues. The V and J ends lost 4 bases and 7 bases respectively, with 10 bases between them. CDR3 nucleotides: TGCAGCGTTGGGGGGCTAGGTGAAAAACTGTTTTTT. Translation gives CSVGGLGEKLFF.

The chain couples TRBV5-4 to TRBJ2-3; 8 bases agree with TRBD2. Germline CDR1 and CDR2: SGHNT and YYREEE (reference sequence). V dropped 0 bases and J dropped 4; count of bases not matched to a gene: 4. The CDR3 contains 15 residues. In DNA form, the CDR3 reads TGTGCCAGCAGCTTGGAGTCCGGGAGGGCAGATACGCAGTATTTT. Its protein is CASSLESGRADTQYF.

This sequence joins TRBV5-4 and TRBJ2-5; 7 nucleotides match TRBD1. The junction had 4 bases not matched to a gene; V was cut back by 5 bases and J by 0 bases. Germline CDR1 is SGHNT and CDR2 is YYREEE (reference sequence). The CDR3 totals 14 residues. The CDR3 DNA reads TGTGCCAGCAGTCCCGGGACAGACCAAGAGACCCAGTACTTC. Translation gives CASSPGTDQETQYF.

The CDR3 region is CASRTNRGPYGYTF. The CDR3 DNA follows: TGTGCCAGCAGAACGAACAGGGGTCCCTATGGCTACACCTTC. The V gene is TRBV6-5, the J gene TRBJ1-2, with 7 bases aligning to TRBD1. Germline V gene lookup returns CDR1 MNHEY and CDR2 SVGAGI. The trim removed 6 bases at V and 4 bases at J, leaving 8 bases unmatched. The CDR3 has 14 residues.

This chain links TRBV28 with TRBJ1-1; unclear D gene. This CDR3 region has 13 residues. Trimming took off 8 bases at V and 2 bases at J, with 12 bases between the two ends. The germline gives CDR1 MDHEN, CDR2 SYDVKM. The CDR3, as DNA: TGTGCCAGCCGACTAATTGGAAACACTGAAGCTTTCTTT. Amino acids: CASRLIGNTEAFF.

V gene TRBV6-5 combines with J gene TRBJ1-1; 8 bases match TRBD1. CDR3 length equals 15 residues. V shed 5 bases and J 7 bases; nucleotides not matched to a gene: 12. CDR1 is MNHEY and CDR2 is SVGAGI in the germline V gene. CDR3 loop: CASSRTGQGSGEAFF. In nucleotides, the CDR3 is TGTGCCAGCAGTCGAACAGGACAGGGCAGTGGTGAAGCTTTCTTT.

The chain links TRBV18 to TRBJ2-7; 7 bases match TRBD1. Germline loops: CDR1 KGHSH, CDR2 LQKENI. This CDR3 comprises 14 residues. The ends lost 2 bases at V and 4 bases at J; junction bases unmatched: 5. CDR3 sequence: CASSPNRGWYEQYF. CDR3 DNA sequence: TGTGCCAGCTCACCAAACAGGGGTTGGTACGAGCAGTACTTC.

This rearrangement joins TRBV6-5 to TRBJ1-2, with TRBD1 as a possible D gene (5 bases). This CDR3 has 12 residues. The V end lost 6 bases, the J end lost 4 bases, and 9 bases lay between the germline ends. Germline loops: CDR1 MNHEY, CDR2 SVGAGI. Here the CDR3 reads CASRADSYGYTF. The CDR3 nucleotides are TGTGCCAGCAGAGCCGACAGCTATGGCTACACCTTC.

The CDR3 region is CASSLAPQGSGEKLFF. For the CDR3, the DNA is TGCGCCAGCAGCTTGGCCCCACAGGGTTCGGGCGAAAAACTGTTTTTT. The chain employs TRBV5-1 and TRBJ1-4, with D maybe TRBD1 (6 bases). Germline CDR1 and CDR2: SGHRS and YFSETQ. There are 16 residues in the CDR3. V dropped 0 bases and J dropped 8 bases, with 17 bases sitting between them.

A word on this clone: Relative to the germline gene, one junction end is altered; a read error may explain this. The V gene is TRBV7-7, the J gene TRBJ2-1, with a tentative D call TRBD1 (8 bases). The germline V gene has CDR1 SSHAT and CDR2 FNYEAQ (reference sequence). The CDR3 contains 13 residues. As DNA, the CDR3 is TGTGCTAGCAGCTTTAACAGGGGGGGTGAGCAGTTCTTC. Amino acids: CASSFNRGGEQFF.

The chain couples TRBV7-9 to TRBJ1-5; D might be TRBD1 (6 bases). Per the germline V gene, CDR1 is SEHNR and CDR2 is FQNEAQ (reference sequence). Deletions cut 0 bases from V and 3 bases from J, with 12 bases between. This CDR3 region has 16 residues. In DNA, the CDR3 is TGTGCCAGCAGCTTAGCCGTGGGACAAGACAATCAGCCCCAGCATTTT. Its translation: CASSLAVGQDNQPQHF.

The V and J genes are TRBV6-5 and TRBJ2-3; weak D call: TRBD2 (5 bases). Germline CDR1 is MNHEY and CDR2 is SVGAGI. V dropped 2 bases and J dropped 3 bases, with 12 bases sitting between them. The length of the CDR3 is 15 residues. In nucleotides, the CDR3 is TGTGCCAGCAGTTACGCCCCGAGAGGGACAGATACGCAGTATTTT. Translation gives CASSYAPRGTDTQYF.

This clone was found once. This chain links TRBV4-1 with TRBJ1-4; D remains unclear. Germline CDR1 MGHRA, CDR2 YSYEKL. The length of the CDR3 is 14 residues. With 1 base removed from V and 4 bases from J, the gap between germline ends came to 7 bases. The CDR3 loop reads CASSQAQINEKLFF. CDR3 nucleotide sequence: TGCGCCAGCAGCCAAGCCCAGATTAATGAAAAACTGTTTTTT.

This clone was observed a few times. CDR3 in DNA: TGTGCCAGCAGTTCGGGTCGGGAGGGGGTCCCTTACGAGCAGTACTTC. Protein product: CASSSGREGVPYEQYF. The rearrangement uses TRBV6-5 and TRBJ2-7; 8 bases align to TRBD2. J lost 4 bases, V lost 4 bases, and 12 bases had no gene match. This CDR3 region has 16 residues. Germline V gives CDR1 MNHEY, CDR2 SVGAGI.